This entry lists 32 T cell receptor beta chains sequenced from one sample in a study of shared clonotypes between healthy human individuals. Profiling relied on immunoSEQ multiplex PCR, and the TCRdb table lists in-frame clones only, not all of them. This sample has hundreds of thousands of clones; 95% to 97% occur once, and the top ten carry less than 0.13%. Cells designated naive CD8 were CD45RO-negative and were positively selected for CCR7, with terminally differentiated effector memory CD45RA+ cells excluded. The sequencing sample was made of naive CD8+ T cells sorted from blood. The receptors here all came from a woman in her twenties or thirties in good health.

In the case of this clone: Other DNA variants within this sample encode the same CDR3. This sequence joins TRBV28 and TRBJ2-1; 8 bases are shared with TRBD2. CDR3 length: 14 residues. The junction had 2 bases not matched to a gene; V was cut back by 2 bases and J by 5 bases. Germline V gene data show CDR1 as MDHEN and CDR2 as SYDVKM. CDR3 region: CASSLAGGNNEQFF. The CDR3 nucleotides read TGTGCCAGCAGTTTAGCGGGAGGCAACAATGAGCAGTTCTTC.

The chain links TRBV19 to TRBJ1-5; D is unclear. This CDR3 comprises 12 residues. V lost 5 bases, J lost 9 bases, and 11 bases lay in between. The germline gives CDR1 LNHDA, CDR2 SQIVND (reference sequence). CDR3 nucleotides: TGTGCCAGTAGTGAACCCCCGATGCCCCAGCATTTT. It encodes CASSEPPMPQHF. Full variable domain (rest looked up from reference TRBV19 and TRBJ1-5): DGGITQSPKYLFRKEGQNVTLSCEQNLNHDAMYWYRQDPGQGLRLIYYSQIVNDFQKGDIAEGYSVSREKKESFPLTVTSAQKNPTAFYLCASSEPPMPQHFGDGTRLSIL.

This clone was recorded once. This sequence joins TRBV2 and TRBJ2-4, with D perhaps TRBD1 or TRBD2 (5 bases each). The V and J ends lost 4 bases and 8 bases respectively, with 12 bases between them. The CDR3 covers 13 residues. Germline V gene sequence: CDR1 SNHLY, CDR2 FYNNEI. As DNA, the CDR3 is TGTGCCAGCAGTGGTGGGTGGGGACACATTCAGTACTTC. Protein sequence: CASSGGWGHIQYF.

The rearrangement joins TRBV27 to TRBJ2-1, with 11 bases that match TRBD2. The junction had 12 bases not matched to a gene; V was cut back by 4 bases and J by 7 bases. The germline V gene has CDR1 MNHEY and CDR2 SMNVEV (reference sequence). The CDR3 loop spans 17 amino acids. This CDR3 reads CASSSWIAGGPHNEQFF. Here the CDR3 DNA reads TGTGCCAGCAGTTCCTGGATAGCGGGAGGGCCCCATAATGAGCAGTTCTTC.

The chain is built from TRBV28 and TRBJ1-5; D is undetermined. V dropped 6 bases and J dropped 7 bases, with 19 bases sitting between them. From germline, CDR1 is MDHEN and CDR2 SYDVKM. This CDR3 has 15 amino acids. The CDR3 region is CASSPHLRERQPQHF. Written as DNA, the CDR3 is TGTGCCAGCAGCCCGCATCTGAGGGAACGACAGCCCCAGCATTTT.

This rearrangement joins TRBV6-1 to TRBJ2-1, with 10 bases lining up with TRBD2. Losses at the gene ends were 3 bases for V and 4 bases for J; bases not matched to a gene: 6. The CDR3 runs to 16 residues. Germline V gives CDR1 MNHNS, CDR2 SASEGT. This CDR3 is CASSDPTSGTYNEQFF. The CDR3, as DNA: TGTGCCAGCAGTGACCCAACTAGCGGGACTTACAATGAGCAGTTCTTC.

V is TRBV7-9 and J is TRBJ2-7; D uncertain. Germline CDR1 reads SEHNR; CDR2 reads FQNEAQ (reference sequence). Trimming took 5 bases from V and 2 from J, leaving 10 bases between them. The length of the CDR3 is 13 residues. The CDR3 bases are TGTGCCAGCAGCCATACAGATACCTACGAGCAGTACTTC. This sequence encodes CASSHTDTYEQYF.

The J gene is TRBJ2-7, the V gene TRBV28; D is unresolved. Looked up from germline, CDR1 is MDHEN and CDR2 is SYDVKM. V was clipped by 5 bases and J by 3 bases, with 17 bases between them. The CDR3 extends over 15 amino acids. The CDR3: CASSALFLESYEQYF. The CDR3 coding sequence is TGTGCCAGCAGTGCCTTGTTCCTAGAGAGCTACGAGCAGTACTTC.

The gene calls are TRBV6-5 and TRBJ2-7; 7 bases align to TRBD1. J was trimmed by 2 bases and V by 6 bases; bases with no gene match: 7. The CDR3 sequence is 14 residues long. Germline loops: CDR1 MNHEY, CDR2 SVGAGI. Written as DNA, the CDR3 is TGTGCCAGCAGGGACCCCGGGACAGCCTACGAGCAGTACTTC. Its protein product is CASRDPGTAYEQYF.

V usage is TRBV7-2 and J usage is TRBJ1-4; D possibly corresponds to TRBD1 (6 bases). The CDR3 totals 14 residues. Germline V CDR1 and CDR2: SGHTA, FQGNSA. The V and J ends lost 1 base and 7 bases respectively, with 10 bases between them. For the CDR3, the DNA is TGTGCCAGCAGCTTAGTGGGGGCGGCTGAAAAACTGTTTTTT. This encodes CASSLVGAAEKLFF.

This chain links TRBV4-1 with TRBJ1-2, with 7 bases matching TRBD1. Per germline, CDR1 MGHRA and CDR2 YSYEKL. V gave up 1 base and J gave up 6 bases; unmatched junction bases: 5. The CDR3 runs 14 residues. DNA for the CDR3: TGCGCCAGCAGCCAAGTCGACAGGGACGATGGCTACACCTTC. Translating it yields CASSQVDRDDGYTF.

The gene calls are TRBV7-2 and TRBJ1-1, with D perhaps matching TRBD1 (6 bases). Germline CDR1 is SGHTA and CDR2 is FQGNSA. V lost 10 bases and J lost 4, with 22 bases in between. The CDR3 totals 15 residues. CDR3: CATLPLRGDVTEAFF. As DNA, the CDR3 is TGTGCCACTCTTCCCCTCAGGGGCGACGTCACTGAAGCTTTCTTT.

This chain connects TRBV4-1 to TRBJ2-1; 9 nucleotides line up with TRBD2. The V gene end was trimmed by 7 bases and the J gene end by 3 bases; junction bases not matched to a gene: 13. The CDR3 consists of 17 residues. The germline V gene encodes CDR1 MGHRA and CDR2 YSYEKL. The CDR3 coding sequence is TGCGCCAGCAAGGGGGTCACGCGGGAGGGCCTCTACAATGAGCAGTTCTTC. This sequence encodes CASKGVTREGLYNEQFF.

The chain is built from TRBV10-3 and TRBJ1-1, with 8 bases matching TRBD1. V gave up 3 bases and J gave up 6 bases; unmatched junction bases: 6. CDR3 length: 14 amino acids. Germline CDR1 ENHRY, CDR2 SYGVKD. Here the CDR3 reads CAISEGRGQAEAFF. Written as DNA, the CDR3 is TGTGCCATCAGTGAAGGCAGGGGGCAAGCTGAAGCTTTCTTT.

The rearrangement links TRBV6-1 to TRBJ2-7, with 7 positions matching TRBD1. The CDR3 runs 15 residues. Per germline, CDR1 MNHNS and CDR2 SASEGT. Trimming cost V 3 bases and J 1 base; bases outside gene matches: 6. CDR3 DNA: TGTGCCAGCAGTGAGACGGGACAGAAGTCCTACGAGCAGTACTTC. Amino acid sequence: CASSETGQKSYEQYF.

The rearrangement uses TRBV29-1 and TRBJ2-5; D not certain. Trimming removed 5 bases at V and 5 bases at J, with 6 bases between. CDR1 is SQVTM and CDR2 is ANQGSEA in the germline V gene. This CDR3 spans 10 amino acids. The CDR3 DNA sequence: TGCAGCGTTAGATTGGAGACCCAGTACTTC. This gives the protein CSVRLETQYF. The whole variable domain, filled in from reference TRBV29-1 and TRBJ2-5, reads SAVISQKPSRDICQRGTSLTIQCQVDSQVTMMFWYRQQPGQSLTLIATANQGSEATYESGFVIDKFPISRPNLTFSTLTVSNMSPEDSSIYLCSVRLETQYFGPGTRLLVL.

The chain joins TRBV27 to TRBJ2-1; 11 nucleotides agree with TRBD2. J was trimmed by 5 bases and V by 2 bases; bases with no gene match: 8. The CDR3 runs to 17 residues. Germline values: CDR1 MNHEY, CDR2 SMNVEV (reference sequence). The DNA of the CDR3 is TGTGCCAGCAGTTTAGCTACTAGCGGGAGTAGCGACAATGAGCAGTTCTTC. Translating gives CASSLATSGSSDNEQFF.

The genes are TRBV5-3 and TRBJ1-1, with unresolved D. TRBV5-3 is filed as an ORF, its function uncertain. This CDR3 has 14 residues. The germline V and J ends were trimmed by 4 bases and 12 bases, with 22 bases remaining between them. The CDR3: CARSRRTNPGRTFF. CDR3 nucleotide sequence: TGTGCCAGAAGCCGGAGGACCAACCCGGGGAGAACTTTCTTT.

This clone was found once. The CDR3 loop reads CASSLSIQAYNEQFF. In DNA form, the CDR3 reads TGTGCCAGCAGTTTATCGATCCAGGCCTACAATGAGCAGTTCTTC. J is TRBJ2-1 and V is TRBV27; the D is unclear. Trimming stripped 0 bases from V and 2 bases from J, with 8 bases between. Germline CDR1 reads MNHEY; CDR2 reads SMNVEV (reference sequence). The CDR3 is made up of 15 amino acids.

V usage is TRBV7-6 and J usage is TRBJ1-2, with no clear D. V lost 0 bases, J lost 8 bases, and 7 bases lay in between. Germline V lookup: CDR1 SGHVS, CDR2 FNYEAQ. The CDR3 extends over 12 amino acids. DNA for the CDR3: TGTGCCAGCAGCTTAGCGTCCGGCGGCTACACCTTC. This encodes CASSLASGGYTF.

Only one count was recorded for this clone. The chain is built from TRBV2 and TRBJ2-7, with 9 bases that match TRBD2. Germline V gene data show CDR1 as SNHLY and CDR2 as FYNNEI. The J segment lost 5 bases and the V segment lost 10 bases, leaving 15 bases of the junction unmatched. The CDR3 length is 15 residues. The CDR3 nucleotides are TGTGCCACCGGACCGAAGACTAGCGGAGGAAACGAGCAGTACTTC. Its protein product is CATGPKTSGGNEQYF. The entire variable domain, with the rest obtained from reference TRBV2 and TRBJ2-7, is as follows: EPEVTQTPSHQVTQMGQEVILRCVPISNHLYFYWYRQILGQKVEFLVSFYNNEISEKSEIFDDQFSVERPDGSNFTLKIRSTKLEDSAMYFCATGPKTSGGNEQYFGPGTRLTVT.

V gene TRBV21-1 combines with J gene TRBJ2-1; the DNA was not compared with TRBD2, the D call given in the table. TRBV21-1 represents a pseudogene. The CDR3 extends over 16 amino acids. The CDR3 DNA reads as TGTGCCAGCAGTCGAACGCTAGCCCATTCCGACAATGAGCAGTTCTTC. Residues: CASSRTLAHSDNEQFF.

J is TRBJ1-2 and V is TRBV19, with D unresolved. CDR3 length: 13 amino acids. The germline V gene encodes CDR1 LNHDA and CDR2 SQIVND (reference sequence). Trimming stripped 7 bases from V and 6 bases from J, with 15 bases between. The DNA of the CDR3 is TGTGCCAGTACCCCAATCGGGGAGGATGGCTACACCTTC. Amino acid sequence: CASTPIGEDGYTF.

The gene calls are TRBV30 and TRBJ2-7; TRBD1 is a possible D gene (6 bases). Germline V gene sequence: CDR1 GTSNPN, CDR2 SVGIG (reference sequence). V lost 0 bases and J lost 2, with 8 bases in between. The CDR3 is 13 amino acids. The CDR3 nucleotides read TGTGCCTGGAGTGTTACAGGGCCCTACGAGCAGTACTTC. This gives the protein CAWSVTGPYEQYF.

This clone was observed a single time. The J gene is TRBJ1-4, the V gene TRBV28; a possible D gene is TRBD1 (5 bases). Germline CDR1 MDHEN, CDR2 SYDVKM. CDR3 length equals 15 residues. V shed 2 bases and J shed 5 bases, with 12 bases lying between them. The CDR3 nucleotides are TGTGCCAGCAGTTTAATAGGCGGGGACAATGAAAAACTGTTTTTT. Translating gives CASSLIGGDNEKLFF.

The J gene is TRBJ2-6, the V gene TRBV10-3; the D gene is possibly TRBD2 (5 bases). The V and J ends lost 4 bases and 0 bases respectively, with 10 bases between them. The CDR3 runs to 16 residues. Germline V CDR1 and CDR2: ENHRY, SYGVKD. The CDR3 loop reads CAISGTDSSGANVLTF. CDR3 in DNA: TGTGCCATCAGTGGGACTGATTCCTCTGGGGCCAACGTCCTGACTTTC.

The chain uses TRBV27 and TRBJ2-5; D may be TRBD2 (5 bases). The V gene lost 2 bases and the J gene lost 4 bases, with 11 bases spanning the gap. CDR1 is MNHEY and CDR2 is SMNVEV in the germline V gene (reference sequence). The CDR3 spans 14 residues. The CDR3 DNA reads TGTGCCAGCAGTTTAGAGCGGTTTGGAGAGACCCAGTACTTC. Protein sequence: CASSLERFGETQYF.

V gene TRBV19 combines with J gene TRBJ2-7, with 8 nucleotides matching TRBD2. Germline V gene data show CDR1 as LNHDA and CDR2 as SQIVND (reference sequence). J gave up 0 bases and V 5 bases, and 3 bases lay outside the gene matches. This CDR3 has 14 residues. CDR3 amino acids: CASSWLAGSYEQYF. DNA of the CDR3: TGTGCCAGTAGTTGGCTAGCGGGCTCCTACGAGCAGTACTTC.

CDR3 bases: TGTGCCAGCAGCTTTAGCGGGACTAGCACAGATACGCAGTATTTT. This gives the protein CASSFSGTSTDTQYF. The V and J genes are TRBV11-2 and TRBJ2-3, with TRBD2 matching 8 bases. CDR1 and CDR2 from the germline V gene are SGHAT and FQNNGV. With 3 bases clipped from V and 0 bases from J, the junction kept 2 bases outside the gene matches. The CDR3 runs 15 residues.

The chain has TRBV7-9 and TRBJ2-1; D possibly corresponds to TRBD1 (6 bases). Trimming removed 5 bases from V and 6 bases from J, with 11 bases in between. The germline CDR1 and CDR2 sequences are SEHNR and FQNEAQ (reference sequence). The CDR3 spans 13 residues. The DNA for the CDR3 is TGTGCCAGCAGCACGGGACAAATCAATGAGCAGTTCTTC. Translating gives CASSTGQINEQFF.

J is TRBJ2-7 and V is TRBV7-8; 8 bases are a match to TRBD1. CDR1 SGHVS and CDR2 FQNEAQ come from the germline V gene. The CDR3 has 15 residues. The trim removed 5 bases at V and 5 bases at J, leaving 11 bases unmatched. CDR3 coding DNA: TGTGCCAGCAGCCCAGGACAGGGTCGACGGAACGAGCAGTACTTC. Its translation is CASSPGQGRRNEQYF.

V usage is TRBV7-8 and J usage is TRBJ2-3, with 11 bases lining up with TRBD1. The CDR3 runs 17 residues. CDR1 is SGHVS, CDR2 FQNEAQ, per germline. J was trimmed by 4 bases and V by 0 bases; bases with no gene match: 6. The CDR3 protein is CASSLAKGQGGPDTQYF. CDR3 DNA: TGTGCCAGCAGCTTAGCCAAGGGACAGGGGGGCCCAGATACGCAGTATTTT.